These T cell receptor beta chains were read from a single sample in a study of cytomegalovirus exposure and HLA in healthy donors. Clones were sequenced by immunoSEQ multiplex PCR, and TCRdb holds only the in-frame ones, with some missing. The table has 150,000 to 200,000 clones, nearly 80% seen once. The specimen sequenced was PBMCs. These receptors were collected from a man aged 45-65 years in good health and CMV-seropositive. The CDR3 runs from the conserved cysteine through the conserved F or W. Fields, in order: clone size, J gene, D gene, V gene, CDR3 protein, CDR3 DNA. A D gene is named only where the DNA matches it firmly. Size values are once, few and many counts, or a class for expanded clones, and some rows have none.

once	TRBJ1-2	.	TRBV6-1	CASSEILNTNYGYTF	TGTGCCAGCAGTGAAATCTTAAACACCAACTATGGCTACACCTTC
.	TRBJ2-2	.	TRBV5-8	CASSWGEYTGELFF	TGTGCCAGCAGCTGGGGAGAGTACACCGGGGAGCTGTTTTTT
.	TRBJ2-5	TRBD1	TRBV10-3	CAISDRGRGGETQYF	TGTGCCATCAGTGACAGGGGGCGAGGTGGGGAGACCCAGTACTTC
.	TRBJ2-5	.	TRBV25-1	CASSEHAQGPVAQYF	TGTGCCAGCAGTGAACACGCCCAGGGGCCTGTGGCCCAGTACTTC
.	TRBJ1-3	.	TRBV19	CASSIGNIGNTIYF	TGTGCCAGTAGTATCGGGAACATCGGAAACACCATATATTTT
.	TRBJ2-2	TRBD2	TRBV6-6	CASSRGGTNTGELFF	TGTGCCAGCAGCCGCGGGGGGACGAACACCGGGGAGCTGTTTTTT
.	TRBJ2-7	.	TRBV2	CASSGDRRDYEQYF	TGTGCCAGCAGTGGCGACAGAAGAGACTACGAGCAGTACTTC
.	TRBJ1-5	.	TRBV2	CASTGSSQPQHF	TGTGCCAGTACAGGGAGTAGTCAGCCCCAGCATTTT
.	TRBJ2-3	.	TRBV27	CASSFGGDTDTDTQYF	TGTGCCAGCAGTTTTGGTGGGGACACCGACACAGATACGCAGTATTTT
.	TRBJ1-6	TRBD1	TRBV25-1	CASTAGGYSPLHF	TGTGCCAGCACCGCAGGGGGCTATTCACCCCTCCACTTT
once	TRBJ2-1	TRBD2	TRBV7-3	CASSLTLAGNEQFF	TGTGCCAGCAGCTTAACTTTAGCGGGGAATGAGCAGTTCTTC
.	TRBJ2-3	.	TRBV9	CASSVSIVADTQYF	TGTGCCAGCAGCGTGTCAATAGTTGCAGATACGCAGTATTTT
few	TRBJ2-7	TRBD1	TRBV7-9	CSVNRDRAYEQYF	TGTTCCGTGAACCGGGACAGGGCATACGAGCAGTACTTC
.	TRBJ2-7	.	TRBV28	CASSLSSGPRDEQYF	TGTGCCAGCAGTTTATCGTCAGGGCCCCGGGACGAGCAGTACTTC
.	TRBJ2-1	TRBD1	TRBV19	CASSQWDRGHGEQFF	TGTGCCAGCTCCCAGTGGGACAGGGGGCATGGTGAGCAGTTCTTC
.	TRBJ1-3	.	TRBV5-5	CAPPGGYGNTIYF	TGTGCCCCACCGGGGGGATATGGAAACACCATATATTTT
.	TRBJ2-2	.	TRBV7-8	CASSLVAGGPPNTGELFF	TGTGCCAGCAGCTTAGTCGCTGGCGGGCCCCCGAACACCGGGGAGCTGTTTTTT
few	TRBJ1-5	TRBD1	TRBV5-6	CASSFAGGFISNQPQHF	TGTGCCAGCAGCTTCGCAGGGGGCTTCATTAGCAATCAGCCCCAGCATTTT
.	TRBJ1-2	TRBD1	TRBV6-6	CASSPTQQGTDGYTF	TGTGCTAGCAGCCCGACCCAACAGGGGACAGATGGCTACACCTTC
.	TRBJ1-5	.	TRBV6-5	CASSYSGGAGQPQHF	TGTGCCAGCAGTTACTCCGGGGGGGCAGGTCAGCCCCAGCATTTT
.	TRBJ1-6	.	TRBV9	CASSAPFRDMRTHNSPLHF	TGTGCCAGCAGCGCCCCCTTCCGGGACATGCGAACTCATAATTCACCCCTCCACTTT
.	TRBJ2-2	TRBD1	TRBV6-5	CASARTGGIGELFF	TGTGCCAGCGCGCGTACAGGGGGCATCGGGGAGCTGTTTTTT
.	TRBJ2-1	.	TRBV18	CASSPLRGRSSYNEQFF	TGTGCCAGCTCACCACTGCGGGGCCGCAGCTCCTACAATGAGCAGTTCTTC
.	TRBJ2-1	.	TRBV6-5	CASSYGVGLSYNEQFF	TGTGCCAGCAGTTACGGTGTTGGCCTCTCCTACAATGAGCAGTTCTTC
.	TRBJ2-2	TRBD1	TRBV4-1	CASSRIGQGAGTGELFF	TGCGCCAGCAGCCGTATTGGACAGGGGGCAGGAACCGGGGAGCTGTTTTTT
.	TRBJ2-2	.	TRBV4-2	CASSPRGTGELFF	TGTGCCAGCAGCCCCCGGGGAACCGGGGAGCTGTTTTTT
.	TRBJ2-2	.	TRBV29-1	CSVGLALKTGELFF	TGCAGCGTTGGTCTAGCGTTGAAGACCGGGGAGCTGTTTTTT
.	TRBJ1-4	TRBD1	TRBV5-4	CASSLVGQQNEKLFF	TGTGCCAGCAGCTTGGTGGGACAGCAGAATGAAAAACTGTTTTTT
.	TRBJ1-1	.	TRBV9	CASSLKQGIGTEAFF	TGTGCCAGCAGCCTCAAGCAGGGGATCGGCACTGAAGCTTTCTTT
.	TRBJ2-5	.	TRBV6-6	CASSYTAGQETQYF	TGTGCCAGCAGTTACACCGCGGGGCAAGAGACCCAGTACTTC
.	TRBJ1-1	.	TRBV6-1	CASLYLRAFF	TGTGCCAGCCTATATCTTAGAGCTTTCTTT
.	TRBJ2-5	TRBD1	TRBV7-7	CASSLGTAETQYF	TGTGCCAGCAGCCTAGGGACAGCGGAGACCCAGTACTTC
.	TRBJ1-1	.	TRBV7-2	CASSFGQSNTEAFF	TGTGCCAGCAGCTTTGGACAGTCGAACACTGAAGCTTTCTTT
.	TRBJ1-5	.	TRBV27	CASSASDLGGVQPQHF	TGTGCCAGCAGTGCATCGGACCTCGGGGGGGTTCAGCCCCAGCATTTT
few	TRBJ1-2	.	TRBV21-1	CASPEDRGYGYTF	TGTGCCAGCCCCGAGGATCGGGGCTATGGCTACACCTTC
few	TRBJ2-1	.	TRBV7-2	CASSSAARGGDEQFF	TGTGCCAGCAGCTCGGCCGCCAGGGGCGGCGATGAGCAGTTCTTC
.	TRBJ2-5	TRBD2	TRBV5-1	CASSGGSLAGVPQETQYF	TGCGCCAGCAGCGGGGGGTCACTAGCGGGGGTCCCTCAAGAGACCCAGTACTTC
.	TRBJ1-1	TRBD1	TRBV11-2	CASSLVQGYTEAFF	TGTGCCAGCAGCTTAGTACAGGGGTACACTGAAGCTTTCTTT
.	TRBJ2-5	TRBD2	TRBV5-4	CASSRGLAAVQETQYF	TGTGCCAGCAGCCGGGGACTAGCGGCGGTTCAAGAGACCCAGTACTTC
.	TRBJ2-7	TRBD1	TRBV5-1	CASSKGTGVRRSYEQYF	TGCGCCAGCAGTAAGGGGACAGGGGTGAGAAGGTCCTACGAGCAGTACTTC
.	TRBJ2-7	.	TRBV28	CASSVDSSYEQYF	TGTGCCAGCAGTGTGGACAGCTCCTACGAGCAGTACTTC
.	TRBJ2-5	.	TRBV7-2	CASSSRGGKTQYF	TGTGCCAGCAGCTCCAGGGGTGGGAAGACCCAGTACTTC
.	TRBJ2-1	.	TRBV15	CATSRDFPIQGNEQFF	TGTGCCACCAGCAGAGATTTTCCCATACAGGGAAATGAGCAGTTCTTC
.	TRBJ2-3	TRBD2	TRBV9	CASSVGLAGGDSTDTQYF	TGTGCCAGCAGCGTGGGTCTAGCGGGGGGCGATAGCACAGATACGCAGTATTTT
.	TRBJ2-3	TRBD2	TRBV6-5	CASGTPGLATDTQYF	TGTGCCAGCGGCACACCGGGACTAGCCACAGATACGCAGTATTTT